These 29 T cell receptor beta chains share one sample of origin, sequenced in a study of blood T cell repertoires in COVID-19. Sequenced by immunoSEQ multiplex PCR; TCRdb stores in-frame clones only, minus some. The data contain 75,000 to 100,000 clones, about 86% of them seen just once; the ten biggest clones take up roughly 15%. The sample consisted of peripheral blood. These TCRs come from a human donor in a cohort sampled during active COVID-19.

CDR3 nucleotides: TGTGCCAGCAGTTACTCGATAGAGGGCCACGAGGCCGAGCAGTACTTC. Residues: CASSYSIEGHEAEQYF. The V call is TRBV6-5, the J call TRBJ2-7; possibly TRBD2 for D (5 bases). Trimming took off 0 bases at V and 6 bases at J, with 18 bases between the two ends. The CDR3 is 16 amino acids. Germline loops: CDR1 MNHEY, CDR2 SVGAGI.

The J gene is TRBJ2-7, the V gene TRBV19, with D uncertain. V shed 0 bases and J shed 3 bases, with 12 bases lying between them. The CDR3 runs 15 residues. Germline-derived CDR1 and CDR2 are LNHDA and SQIVND (reference sequence). CDR3 DNA: TGTGCCAGTAGTATAGATCGTACACCTGTCTACGAGCAGTACTTC. As protein: CASSIDRTPVYEQYF.

CDR3 nucleotide sequence: TGTGCCAGTAGTATATTGGGCCAGGGGCTTACTAATGAAAAACTGTTTTTT. As protein: CASSILGQGLTNEKLFF. V and J are TRBV19 and TRBJ1-4; tentatively, D is TRBD1 (6 bases). Per germline, CDR1 LNHDA and CDR2 SQIVND (reference sequence). This CDR3 has 17 residues. Trimming cost V 2 bases and J 2 bases, with 15 bases left between them.

The CDR3 bases are TGTGCCAGCAGCCCCATGGGGGGGGCTGGAAACACCATATATTTT. As protein: CASSPMGGAGNTIYF. This chain links TRBV7-2 with TRBJ1-3; D perhaps matches TRBD1 (5 bases). CDR1 is SGHTA and CDR2 is FQGNSA in the germline V gene. Deletions cut 5 bases from V and 2 bases from J, with 13 bases between. The CDR3 contains 15 residues.

This chain connects TRBV30 to TRBJ2-5; D may be TRBD2 (5 bases). The CDR3 runs to 18 residues. Trimming shortened V by 4 bases and J by 0 bases, and 24 bases separated the two germline ends. Germline CDR1 reads GTSNPN; CDR2 reads SVGIG (reference sequence). The CDR3 DNA is TGTGCCTGGAACCTCGGTCTAGCCGCCCTCACGTACCAAGAGACCCAGTACTTC. It encodes CAWNLGLAALTYQETQYF.

The chain links TRBV13 to TRBJ2-3; 9 bases are a match to TRBD2. Losses at the gene ends were 1 base for V and 7 bases for J; bases not matched to a gene: 9. Germline V CDR1 and CDR2: PRHDT, FYEKMQ (reference sequence). This CDR3 is 16 amino acids long. The CDR3 DNA reads as TGTGCCAGCAGCTTAGTAGGTAGCGGGGGTTTGTATACGCAGTATTTT. This sequence encodes CASSLVGSGGLYTQYF.

The count of this clone is one. The J gene is TRBJ2-2, the V gene TRBV4-1; 7 bases line up with TRBD1. Germline-derived CDR1 and CDR2 are MGHRA and YSYEKL. This CDR3 region has 16 residues. J was trimmed by 4 bases and V by 4 bases; bases with no gene match: 9. CDR3 sequence (DNA): TGCGCCAGCAGCCGAGACAGGGCGCCTGGCACCGGGGAGCTGTTTTTT. Encoded protein: CASSRDRAPGTGELFF.

This chain connects TRBV5-6 to TRBJ1-5; weak D call: TRBD1 (6 bases). Germline V gene data show CDR1 as SGHDT and CDR2 as YYEEEE. V lost 2 bases and J lost 2, with 11 bases in between. CDR3 length: 15 amino acids. CDR3 in amino acids: CASSFTGSGNQPQHF. The CDR3 DNA reads as TGTGCCAGCAGCTTTACAGGGTCGGGCAATCAGCCCCAGCATTTT.

The V gene is TRBV5-1, the J gene TRBJ2-5, with 10 bases aligning to TRBD1. The V segment lost 2 bases and the J segment 3 bases; nucleotides outside the gene matches: 4. This CDR3 region has 15 residues. Germline V gene data show CDR1 as SGHRS and CDR2 as YFSETQ. The CDR3 protein is CASSFWGTGEETQYF. For the CDR3, the DNA is TGCGCCAGCAGCTTTTGGGGGACAGGGGAAGAGACCCAGTACTTC.

V is TRBV30 and J is TRBJ2-1; the D is unclear. Germline lookup yields CDR1 GTSNPN and CDR2 SVGIG (reference sequence). The CDR3 extends over 11 amino acids. Trimming shortened V by 0 bases and J by 9 bases, and 6 bases separated the two germline ends. The CDR3 here is CAWSVQPEQFF. The CDR3 nucleotides read TGTGCCTGGAGTGTACAGCCTGAGCAGTTCTTC. The full variable domain, rest sourced from reference TRBV30 and TRBJ2-1, is SQTIHQWPATLVQPVGSPLSLECTVEGTSNPNLYWYRQAAGRGLQLLFYSVGIGQISSEVPQNLSASRPQDRQFILSSKKLLLSDSGFYLCAWSVQPEQFFGPGTRLTVL.

V is TRBV7-9 and J is TRBJ1-1; weak D call: TRBD1 (5 bases). This CDR3 has 14 residues. V shed 5 bases and J shed 0 bases, with 10 bases lying between them. Germline-derived CDR1 and CDR2 are SEHNR and FQNEAQ (reference sequence). CDR3 DNA: TGTGCCAGCAGCGAGACAGAGATGAACACTGAAGCTTTCTTT. It translates to CASSETEMNTEAFF.

The gene calls are TRBV7-3 and TRBJ2-1; tentatively, D is TRBD2 (6 bases). Germline CDR1 reads SGHTA; CDR2 reads FQGTGA. With 5 bases removed from V and 8 bases from J, the gap between germline ends came to 25 bases. The CDR3 spans 17 residues. CDR3 residues: CASSPGGGNAYGHEQFF. As DNA, the CDR3 is TGTGCCAGCAGCCCGGGTGGCGGGAACGCTTATGGGCATGAGCAGTTCTTC.

The chain is built from TRBV27 and TRBJ1-2, with D possibly matching TRBD1 (5 bases). The CDR3 covers 15 residues. V lost 0 bases and J lost 0, with 8 bases in between. Germline lookup yields CDR1 MNHEY and CDR2 SMNVEV (reference sequence). The CDR3 DNA sequence: TGTGCCAGCAGTTTATCGACAGATCCTAACTATGGCTACACCTTC. It translates to CASSLSTDPNYGYTF.

This chain uses TRBV12-5 with TRBJ2-5; 8 nucleotides match TRBD2. With 8 bases clipped from V and 0 bases from J, the junction kept 8 bases outside the gene matches. CDR3 size: 15 residues. The germline V gene encodes CDR1 LGHNT and CDR2 FRNRAP. The CDR3 DNA is TGTGCTAGTATAGTTGTAGCGGGACACCAAGAGACCCAGTACTTC. Protein sequence: CASIVVAGHQETQYF.

The chain has TRBV19 and TRBJ2-7, with TRBD1 matching 7 bases. The V segment lost 6 bases and the J segment 4 bases; nucleotides outside the gene matches: 12. Germline V gene lookup returns CDR1 LNHDA and CDR2 SQIVND (reference sequence). The length of the CDR3 is 15 residues. CDR3 DNA: TGTGCCAGTAGCACCGGGACAGTCGCGATTTACGAGCAGTACTTC. Translating gives CASSTGTVAIYEQYF.

V gene TRBV7-9 combines with J gene TRBJ2-1, with 11 bases lining up with TRBD2. The CDR3 covers 16 residues. Germline V gene sequence: CDR1 SEHNR, CDR2 FQNEAQ (reference sequence). Germline trimming cut 5 bases from V and 4 bases from J; bases unmatched to any gene: 7. The chain's CDR3 is CASSPGTSGPYNEQFF. The CDR3 DNA reads TGTGCCAGCAGCCCCGGGACTAGCGGACCATACAATGAGCAGTTCTTC.

The chain employs TRBV5-6 and TRBJ1-5, with 10 bases that match TRBD1. The germline V gene encodes CDR1 SGHDT and CDR2 YYEEEE. This CDR3 is built from 17 residues. V lost 4 bases, J lost 0 bases, and 7 bases stayed unmatched. Here the CDR3 DNA reads TGTGCCAGCAGCAGCCGGGACAGGGGATTTAGCAATCAGCCCCAGCATTTT. Translated: CASSSRDRGFSNQPQHF.

The chain uses TRBV19 and TRBJ1-4; weak D call: TRBD1 (6 bases). The V gene's germline CDR1 is LNHDA and CDR2 SQIVND (reference sequence). With 4 bases removed from V and 6 bases from J, the gap between germline ends came to 15 bases. The CDR3 spans 15 residues. CDR3 sequence: CASSTDRPSHEKLFF. CDR3 coding DNA: TGTGCCAGTAGTACAGACAGGCCGAGTCATGAAAAACTGTTTTTT.

CDR3 in DNA: TGTGCCAGCAGTTTATCGCACAACGGACAGGGTCCCACAGATACGCAGTATTTT. Residues: CASSLSHNGQGPTDTQYF. This chain connects TRBV27 to TRBJ2-3; 8 bases fit TRBD1. V dropped 0 bases and J dropped 2; count of bases not matched to a gene: 10. In germline, CDR1 is MNHEY, CDR2 SMNVEV (reference sequence). CDR3 size: 18 residues.

The V gene is TRBV6-2 or TRBV6-3, the J gene TRBJ2-1; 9 positions match TRBD2. Germline loops: CDR1 MNHEY, CDR2 SVGEGT. The CDR3 is made up of 13 amino acids. The trim removed 2 bases at V and 10 bases at J, leaving 3 bases unmatched. The CDR3 coding sequence is TGTGCCAGCAGTTACGCCGCGGGGGGGGAGCAGTTCTTC. Translation: CASSYAAGGEQFF.

This rearrangement joins TRBV12-3 or TRBV12-4 to TRBJ1-1, with TRBD1 identical over 7 bases. The CDR3 totals 12 residues. The V and J ends lost 4 bases and 4 bases, in that order; junction bases with no gene match: 0. The CDR3 protein is CASSSGGTEAFF. The CDR3 DNA is TGTGCCAGCAGTTCAGGGGGCACTGAAGCTTTCTTT.

The CDR3 region is CASSPVQGVEAFF. The CDR3 nucleotides read TGTGCCAGCAGCCCCGTCCAGGGGGTAGAGGCTTTCTTT. The chain couples TRBV9 to TRBJ1-1; 7 bases agree with TRBD1. With V trimmed by 4 bases and J by 11 bases, 11 bases remained unmatched. Per the germline V gene, CDR1 is SGDLS and CDR2 is YYNGEE. This CDR3 has 13 amino acids.

The chain combines TRBV19 with TRBJ1-1; 9 bases line up with TRBD1. Trimming at V came to 4 bases and at J to 4 bases, leaving 4 bases not matched to a gene. CDR1 LNHDA and CDR2 SQIVND come from the germline V gene (reference sequence). This CDR3 is built from 14 residues. The CDR3 loop reads CASSTTGGRTEAFF. The CDR3 coding sequence is TGTGCCAGTAGTACGACAGGGGGTCGCACTGAAGCTTTCTTT. Full variable domain (outside the CDR3, taken from reference TRBV19 and TRBJ1-1): DGGITQSPKYLFRKEGQNVTLSCEQNLNHDAMYWYRQDPGQGLRLIYYSQIVNDFQKGDIAEGYSVSREKKESFPLTVTSAQKNPTAFYLCASSTTGGRTEAFFGQGTRLTVV.

DNA of the CDR3: TGTGCCAGTAGTATACTAACACCACAGGGAGCCTATGGCTACACCTTC. Translation gives CASSILTPQGAYGYTF. This chain links TRBV19 with TRBJ1-2, with a tentative D call TRBD1 (6 bases). Germline CDR1 LNHDA, CDR2 SQIVND (reference sequence). This CDR3 spans 16 amino acids. The ends were cut back, 2 bases at V and 4 bases at J, with 17 bases in the middle.

The J gene is TRBJ2-2, the V gene TRBV6-5, with D hard to call. This CDR3 contains 13 residues. Germline V gene sequence: CDR1 MNHEY, CDR2 SVGAGI. V was clipped by 6 bases and J by 6 bases, with 11 bases between them. The CDR3 protein is CASRKHEAGELFF. CDR3 in DNA: TGTGCCAGCAGGAAACATGAGGCCGGGGAGCTGTTTTTT.

The chain couples TRBV12-3 or TRBV12-4 to TRBJ1-2, with D possibly being TRBD1 (6 bases). With 5 bases removed from V and 12 bases from J, the gap between germline ends came to 13 bases. This CDR3 contains 11 residues. Here the CDR3 reads CASSRGHLDTF. CDR3 bases: TGTGCCAGCAGTCGGGGACACCTCGACACCTTC.

The chain has TRBV10-1 and TRBJ2-2; D possibly corresponds to TRBD1 (6 bases). The CDR3 contains 15 residues. Germline lookup yields CDR1 WNHNN and CDR2 SYGVQD (reference sequence). V was shortened by 2 bases and J by 2 bases, with 9 bases between the two germline ends. The CDR3 bases are TGCGCCAGCAGTGAGGTGGGGGCAAACACCGGGGAGCTGTTTTTT. Its translation is CASSEVGANTGELFF.

The chain has TRBV19 and TRBJ2-7, with D tentatively TRBD2 (5 bases). The CDR3 has 13 residues. Germline loops: CDR1 LNHDA, CDR2 SQIVND (reference sequence). Trimming pared 5 bases from V and 0 bases from J, leaving 8 bases between. CDR3 sequence reads: CASSEGYSYEQYF. CDR3 sequence (DNA): TGTGCCAGTAGTGAGGGATACTCCTACGAGCAGTACTTC.

The rearrangement uses TRBV2 and TRBJ2-1; 8 bases match TRBD1. The germline V gene has CDR1 SNHLY and CDR2 FYNNEI. This CDR3 comprises 13 residues. V dropped 7 bases and J dropped 9; count of bases not matched to a gene: 8. The CDR3 loop reads CASTQGANVEQFF. CDR3 DNA: TGTGCCAGCACGCAGGGGGCAAATGTTGAGCAGTTCTTC.